This TCR beta chain appears in the sequencing data of a study of blood T cell repertoires in COVID-19. The CDR3 extends over 17 amino acids. V dropped 5 bases and J dropped 0 bases, with 16 bases sitting between them. Germline V gene sequence: CDR1 LGHDT, CDR2 YNNKEL (reference sequence). The cohort comprised adults aged 18 to 89 years residing in about 25 US areas. Sequencing used immunoSEQ multiplex PCR; TCRdb keeps in-frame clones, though not all of them. The sample yields around 270,000 clones, approximately 85% seen once. This clone was seen only once. The J gene is TRBJ1-4, the V gene TRBV3-1 (or the pseudogene TRBV3-2); D remains ambiguous. The clonotype originates from a woman aged 25 to 39 who had recovered from COVID-19. The sample consisted of PBMCs or T cells enriched from blood (not recorded which). CDR3: CASSAGGWTATNEKLFF. In DNA form, the CDR3 reads TGTGCCAGCAGCGCAGGAGGGTGGACTGCAACTAATGAAAAACTGTTTTTT.